Listed below are T cell receptor beta chains from one sample, sequenced in a study of T cell responses to AZD1222 COVID-19 vaccine. TCRdb's copy holds only in-frame clones and misses some; the assay was immunoSEQ multiplex PCR. The table lists 150,000 to 200,000 clones, approximately 95% of them singletons. The starting material was peripheral blood, obtained on day 0 of AZD1222 vaccination. The receptors were sampled from an adult in good health. CDR3s include the opening cysteine and the closing phenylalanine or tryptophan.

TRBV5-1	TRBJ2-1	CASSSRGLEQFF
TRBV12-3/TRBV12-4	TRBJ2-3	CASSPFMRTQYF
TRBV29-1	TRBJ2-3	CSVGLAGESTDTQYF
TRBV9	TRBJ2-7	CASSVAPILRDRVTKANYEQYF
TRBV3-1/TRBV3-2	TRBJ1-1	CASSQDIGALGGNTEAFF
TRBV6-5	TRBJ2-7	CASRPPAGGEYEQYF
TRBV5-1	TRBJ1-5	CASSLQGDQPQHF
TRBV19	TRBJ1-1	CASSILSDAITEAFF
TRBV6-5	TRBJ1-2	CALLRTGQEFTF
TRBV10-3	TRBJ2-7	CAISEQGETYEQYF
TRBV12-3/TRBV12-4	TRBJ1-1	CASRPGLTEAFF
TRBV14	TRBJ2-2	CASSPSGVGMSLSGELFF
TRBV27	TRBJ1-1	CASSPGNTEAFF
TRBV19	TRBJ2-2	CASSPPASGGGTGELFF
TRBV2	TRBJ1-1	CASSVGWDTEAFF
TRBV7-2	TRBJ2-1	CASRRTSSEQFF
TRBV11-2	TRBJ1-1	CASSRLDRVRTEAFF
TRBV6-5	TRBJ1-1	CASRITIMGHTEAFF
TRBV5-1	TRBJ2-1	CASSVLAGGVNEQFF
TRBV2	TRBJ1-5	CASTRDRGRGGVNQPQHF
TRBV7-2	TRBJ1-3	CASSLDGSSRNTIYF
TRBV6-5	TRBJ1-6	CASSYSWQNNSPLHF
TRBV6-5	TRBJ1-3	CASSYNFGAGNTIYF
TRBV6-2/TRBV6-3	TRBJ1-4	CASSDSSDGLFF
TRBV10-3	TRBJ1-5	CAISEETGYNQPQHF
TRBV7-8	TRBJ1-2	CASSLLNRGHGYTF
TRBV15	TRBJ1-1	CATSRVEANTEAFF
TRBV24-1	TRBJ1-5	CATSGYSNQPQHF
TRBV2	TRBJ1-2	CASSVTGGNYGYTF
TRBV2	TRBJ1-2	CASIELKANYGYTF
TRBV10-2	TRBJ1-5	CASSGRDLNQPQHF
TRBV6-5	TRBJ1-2	CASSYDSSNYGYTF